This section outlines one TCR beta chain sequence together with its context. Its specificity is unknown. This sample was taken from a study of CD8+ T cells in alopecia areata. Study-level background: Patients received oral tofacitinib, 5 to 10 mg twice daily, for moderate-to-severe alopecia areata. Tofacitinib continued for 6 to 18 months and was then withheld for 6 months. Study results and limitations: Among patients, TCR sharing was less clear than in mice, a difference possibly due in part to HLA diversity in the patient population.

Reverse transcription of extracted RNA yielded cDNA, which provided the sequencing template. The assay was immunoSEQ multiplex PCR, and TCRdb's table has in-frame clones only and misses some. This table holds 200,000 to 250,000 clones, around three fifths found once. Specimen: CD4+ T cells sorted from blood, collected at week 0. The receptor was derived from a human donor with alopecia areata.

CDR3 nucleotide sequence: TGTGCCAGCAGTGTGGTGTCCACCCAGTACTTC. Translated, it gives CASSVVSTQYF. The genes are TRBV2 and TRBJ2-5; D not certain. Trimming stripped 4 bases from V and 8 bases from J, with 8 bases between. This CDR3 contains 11 residues. CDR1 is SNHLY and CDR2 is FYNNEI in the germline V gene.